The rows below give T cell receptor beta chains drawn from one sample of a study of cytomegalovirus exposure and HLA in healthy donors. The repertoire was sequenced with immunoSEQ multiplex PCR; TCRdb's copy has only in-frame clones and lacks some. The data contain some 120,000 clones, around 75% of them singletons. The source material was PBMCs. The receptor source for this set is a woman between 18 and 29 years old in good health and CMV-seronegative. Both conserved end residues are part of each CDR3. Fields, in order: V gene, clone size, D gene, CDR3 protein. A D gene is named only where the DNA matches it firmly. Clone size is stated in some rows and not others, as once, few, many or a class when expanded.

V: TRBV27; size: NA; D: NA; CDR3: CASSFGITSSYEQYF
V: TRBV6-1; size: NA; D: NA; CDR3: CASSEKGLATSSGYTF
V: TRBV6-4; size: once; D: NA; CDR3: CASSKDQGSTEAFF
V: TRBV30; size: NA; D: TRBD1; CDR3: CAWTPGTGSYEQYF
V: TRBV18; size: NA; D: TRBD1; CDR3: CASSPTGGSTDTQYF
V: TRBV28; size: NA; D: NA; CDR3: CASLNTYNEQFF
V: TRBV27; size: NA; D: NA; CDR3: CASSVNRVNQPQHF
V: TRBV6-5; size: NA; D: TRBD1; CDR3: CASSSDRAGGYTF
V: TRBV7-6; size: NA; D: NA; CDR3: CASSPRVTATGELFF
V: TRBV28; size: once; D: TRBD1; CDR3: CASTTGGQVVNYGYTF
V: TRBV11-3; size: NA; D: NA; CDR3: CASSLGTRGNEQFF
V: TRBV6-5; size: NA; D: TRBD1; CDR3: CASSYLQGAVDGYTF
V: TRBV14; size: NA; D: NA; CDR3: CASSQKGGMNTEAFF
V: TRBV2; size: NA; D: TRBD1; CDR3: CASRPGQGSYEQYF
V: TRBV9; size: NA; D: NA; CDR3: CASSRQATPPQHF
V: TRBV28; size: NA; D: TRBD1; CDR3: CASSLGTGSGNTIYF
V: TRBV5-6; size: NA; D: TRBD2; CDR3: CASSLYGGGGETQYF
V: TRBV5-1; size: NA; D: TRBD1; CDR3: CASSFPRTGGSGANVLTF
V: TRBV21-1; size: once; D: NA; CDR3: CASSNPCQGLGNEKLFF
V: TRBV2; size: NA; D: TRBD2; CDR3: CASGGLAGSYNEQFF
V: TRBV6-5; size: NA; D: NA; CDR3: CASSYPSTGELFF
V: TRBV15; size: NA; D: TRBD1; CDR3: CATSGGQEISYEQYF
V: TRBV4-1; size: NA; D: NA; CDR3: CASSTGGYEQFF
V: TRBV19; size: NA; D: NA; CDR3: CASSLTSSYEQYF
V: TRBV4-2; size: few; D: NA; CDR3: CASSQRQGQGYGYTF
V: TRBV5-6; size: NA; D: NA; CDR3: CASSGGGMGYGYTF
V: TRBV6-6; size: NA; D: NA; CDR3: CASSPRGTGQLEAFF
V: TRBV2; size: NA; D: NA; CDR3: CASSSGLRTDTQYF
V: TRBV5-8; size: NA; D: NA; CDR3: CASPTGGLTPGPWNTEAFF
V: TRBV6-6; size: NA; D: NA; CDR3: CAGSFGGEKLFF
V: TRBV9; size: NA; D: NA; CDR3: CASSVARDSEKLFF
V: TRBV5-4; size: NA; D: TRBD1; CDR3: CASSRQGALHTEAFF
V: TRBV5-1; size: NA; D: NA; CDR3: CASSPVDRTEKLFF
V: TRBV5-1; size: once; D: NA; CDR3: CASSLLTGGANTEAFF
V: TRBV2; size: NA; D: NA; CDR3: CASGAVEAFF